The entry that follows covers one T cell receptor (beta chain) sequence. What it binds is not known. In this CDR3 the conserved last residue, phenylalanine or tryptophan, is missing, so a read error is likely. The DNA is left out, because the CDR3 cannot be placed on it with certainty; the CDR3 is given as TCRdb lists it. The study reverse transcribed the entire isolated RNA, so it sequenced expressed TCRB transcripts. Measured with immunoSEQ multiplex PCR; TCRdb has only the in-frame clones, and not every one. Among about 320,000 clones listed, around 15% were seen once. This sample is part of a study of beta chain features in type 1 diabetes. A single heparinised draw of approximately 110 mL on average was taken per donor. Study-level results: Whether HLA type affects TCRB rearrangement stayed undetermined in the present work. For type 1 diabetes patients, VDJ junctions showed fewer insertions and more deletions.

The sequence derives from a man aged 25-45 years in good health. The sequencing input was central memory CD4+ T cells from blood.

The chain's CDR3 is CAWSTRTPG. The chain couples TRBV30 to TRBJ1-1. From its first to its last residue, the CDR3 has 9 amino acids. The germline V gene has CDR1 GTSNPN and CDR2 SVGIG (reference sequence).